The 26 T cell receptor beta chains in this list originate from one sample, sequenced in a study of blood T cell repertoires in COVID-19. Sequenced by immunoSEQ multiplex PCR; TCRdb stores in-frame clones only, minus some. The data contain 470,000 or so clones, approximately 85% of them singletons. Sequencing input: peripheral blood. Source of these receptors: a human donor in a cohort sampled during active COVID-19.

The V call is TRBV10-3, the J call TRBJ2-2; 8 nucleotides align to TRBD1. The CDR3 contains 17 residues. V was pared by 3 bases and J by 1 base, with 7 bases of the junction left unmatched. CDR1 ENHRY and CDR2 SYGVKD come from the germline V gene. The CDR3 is CAISDEAGTGNTGELFF. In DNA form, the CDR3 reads TGTGCCATCAGTGATGAAGCCGGGACAGGGAACACCGGGGAGCTGTTTTTT.

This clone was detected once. This CDR3 is CASSQGGSTEAYEQYF. DNA of the CDR3: TGTGCCAGCAGCCAGGGGGGGTCGACAGAAGCCTACGAGCAGTACTTC. The chain recombines TRBV3-1 (or the pseudogene TRBV3-2) with TRBJ2-7; the match to TRBD2 covers 7 bases. Losses at the gene ends were 3 bases for V and 2 bases for J; bases not matched to a gene: 10. The CDR3 spans 16 residues. Germline V gene sequence: CDR1 LGHDT, CDR2 YNNKEL (reference sequence).

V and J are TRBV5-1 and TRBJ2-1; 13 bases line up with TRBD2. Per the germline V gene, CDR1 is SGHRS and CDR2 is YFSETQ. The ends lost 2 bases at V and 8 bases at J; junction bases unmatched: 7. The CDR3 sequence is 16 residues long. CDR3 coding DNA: TGCGCCAGCAGCTTACTAGCGGGAGGGGGCTTGGATGAGCAGTTCTTC. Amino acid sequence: CASSLLAGGGLDEQFF.

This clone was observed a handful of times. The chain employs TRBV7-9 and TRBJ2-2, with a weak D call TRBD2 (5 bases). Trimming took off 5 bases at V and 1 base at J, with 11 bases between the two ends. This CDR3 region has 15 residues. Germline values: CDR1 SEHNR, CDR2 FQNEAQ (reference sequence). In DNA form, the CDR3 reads TGTGCCAGCAGCCAGGTCGGACTGAACACCGGGGAGCTGTTTTTT. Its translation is CASSQVGLNTGELFF.

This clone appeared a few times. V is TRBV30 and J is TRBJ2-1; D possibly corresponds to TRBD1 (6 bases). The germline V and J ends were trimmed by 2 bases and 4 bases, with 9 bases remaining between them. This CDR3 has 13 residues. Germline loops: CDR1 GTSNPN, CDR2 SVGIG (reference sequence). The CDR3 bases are TGTGCCTGGAGTTGGCAGGGGTACAATGAGCAGTTCTTC. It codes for CAWSWQGYNEQFF.

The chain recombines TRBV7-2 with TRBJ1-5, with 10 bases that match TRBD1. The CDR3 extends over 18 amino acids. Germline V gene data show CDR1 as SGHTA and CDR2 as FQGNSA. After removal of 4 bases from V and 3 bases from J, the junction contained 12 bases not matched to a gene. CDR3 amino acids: CASSSGTGVIKDNQPQHF. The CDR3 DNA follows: TGTGCCAGCAGCTCGGGGACAGGGGTCATTAAGGACAATCAGCCCCAGCATTTT. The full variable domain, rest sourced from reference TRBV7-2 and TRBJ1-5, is GAGVSQSPSNKVTEKGKDVELRCDPISGHTALYWYRQSLGQGLEFLIYFQGNSAPDKSGLPSDRFSAERTGGSVSTLTIQRTQQEDSAVYLCASSSGTGVIKDNQPQHFGDGTRLSIL.

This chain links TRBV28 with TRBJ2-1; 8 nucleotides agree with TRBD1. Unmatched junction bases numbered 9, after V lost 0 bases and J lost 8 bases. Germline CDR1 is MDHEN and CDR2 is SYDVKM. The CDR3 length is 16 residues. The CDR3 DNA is TGTGCCAGCAGTTTATGGATACAGGGGGGCGATGATGAGCAGTTCTTC. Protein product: CASSLWIQGGDDEQFF. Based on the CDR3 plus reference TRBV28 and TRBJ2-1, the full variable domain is DVKVTQSSRYLVKRTGEKVFLECVQDMDHENMFWYRQDPGLGLRLIYFSYDVKMKEKGDIPEGYSVSREKKERFSLILESASTNQTSMYLCASSLWIQGGDDEQFFGPGTRLTVL.

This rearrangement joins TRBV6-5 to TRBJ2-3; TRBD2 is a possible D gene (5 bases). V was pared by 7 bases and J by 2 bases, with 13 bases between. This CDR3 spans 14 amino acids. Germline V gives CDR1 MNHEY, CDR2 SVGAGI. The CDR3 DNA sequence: TGTGCCAGCAAGTCCGGGATCTTCACAGATACGCAGTATTTT. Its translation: CASKSGIFTDTQYF.

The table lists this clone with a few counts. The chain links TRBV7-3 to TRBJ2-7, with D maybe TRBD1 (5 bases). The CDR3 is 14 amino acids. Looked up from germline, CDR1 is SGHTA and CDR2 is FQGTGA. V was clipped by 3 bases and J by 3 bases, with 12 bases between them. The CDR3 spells CASSLRQGNYEQYF. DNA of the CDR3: TGTGCCAGCAGCTTGCGGCAGGGAAACTACGAGCAGTACTTC.

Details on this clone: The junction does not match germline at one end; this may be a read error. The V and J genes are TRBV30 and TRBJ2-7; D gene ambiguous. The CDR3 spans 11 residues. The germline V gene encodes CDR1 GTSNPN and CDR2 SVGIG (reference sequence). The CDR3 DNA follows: TGTGCCTGGAGTGCTGACTCTGTCTTAGATTTC. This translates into CAWSADSVLDF.

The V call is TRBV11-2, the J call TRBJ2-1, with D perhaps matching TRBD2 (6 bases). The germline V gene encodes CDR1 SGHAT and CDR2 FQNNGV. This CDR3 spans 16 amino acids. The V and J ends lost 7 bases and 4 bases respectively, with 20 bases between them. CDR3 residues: CASILGDTAGYNEQFF. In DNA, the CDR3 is TGTGCCAGCATCTTGGGAGACACAGCGGGTTACAATGAGCAGTTCTTC.

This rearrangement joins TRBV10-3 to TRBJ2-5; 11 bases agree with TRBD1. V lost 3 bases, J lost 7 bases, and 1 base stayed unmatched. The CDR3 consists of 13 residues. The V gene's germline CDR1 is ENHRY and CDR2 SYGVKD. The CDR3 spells CAISDGTGGTQYF. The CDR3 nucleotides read TGTGCCATCAGTGACGGGACAGGGGGGACCCAGTACTTC.

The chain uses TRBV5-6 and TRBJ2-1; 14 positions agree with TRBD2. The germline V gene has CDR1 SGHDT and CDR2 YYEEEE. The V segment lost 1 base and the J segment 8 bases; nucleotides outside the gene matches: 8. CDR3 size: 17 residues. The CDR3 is CASSLSVTSGRADEQFF. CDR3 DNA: TGTGCCAGCAGCTTGTCGGTGACTAGCGGGAGGGCTGATGAGCAGTTCTTC.

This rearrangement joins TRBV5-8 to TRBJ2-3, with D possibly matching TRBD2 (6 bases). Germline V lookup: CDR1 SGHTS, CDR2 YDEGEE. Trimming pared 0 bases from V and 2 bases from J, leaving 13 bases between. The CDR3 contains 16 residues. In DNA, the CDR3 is TGTGCCAGCAGCTTGGCCGGACGGGGGTCCACAGATACGCAGTATTTT. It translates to CASSLAGRGSTDTQYF. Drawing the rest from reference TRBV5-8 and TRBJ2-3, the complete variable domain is EAGVTQSPTHLIKTRGQQATLRCSPISGHTSVYWYQQALGLGLQFLLWYDEGEERNRGNFPPRFSGRQFPNYSSELNVNALELEDSALYLCASSLAGRGSTDTQYFGPGTRLTVL.

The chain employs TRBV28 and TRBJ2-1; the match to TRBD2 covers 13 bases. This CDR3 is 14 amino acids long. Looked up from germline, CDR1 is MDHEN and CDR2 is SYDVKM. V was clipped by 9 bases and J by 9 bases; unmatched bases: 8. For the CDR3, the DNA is TGTGCCAGTACGACTAGCGGGAGGCAAGGTGAGCAGTTCTTC. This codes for CASTTSGRQGEQFF.

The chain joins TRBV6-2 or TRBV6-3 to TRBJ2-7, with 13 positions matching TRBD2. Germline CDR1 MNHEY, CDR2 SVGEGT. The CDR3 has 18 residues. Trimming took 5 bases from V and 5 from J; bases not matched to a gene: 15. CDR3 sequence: CASSATIGLAGVVHEQYF. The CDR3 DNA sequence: TGTGCCAGCAGTGCGACGATAGGACTAGCGGGAGTAGTTCACGAGCAGTACTTC.

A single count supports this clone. This chain's CDR3 is CASSHVLAGGPTDTQYF. The DNA of the CDR3 is TGTGCCAGCAGCCACGTTCTAGCGGGAGGGCCCACAGATACGCAGTATTTT. The chain carries TRBV6-2 or TRBV6-3 and TRBJ2-3; 12 bases align to TRBD2. CDR1 MNHEY and CDR2 SVGEGT come from the germline V gene. Trimming took 6 bases from V and 2 from J; bases not matched to a gene: 9. This CDR3 spans 17 amino acids.

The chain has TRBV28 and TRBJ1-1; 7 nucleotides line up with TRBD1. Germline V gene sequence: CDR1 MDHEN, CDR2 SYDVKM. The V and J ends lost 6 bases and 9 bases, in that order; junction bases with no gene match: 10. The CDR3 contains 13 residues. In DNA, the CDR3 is TGTGCCAGCAGGGTAGACAGGGAAAGACAAGCTTTCTTT. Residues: CASRVDRERQAFF.

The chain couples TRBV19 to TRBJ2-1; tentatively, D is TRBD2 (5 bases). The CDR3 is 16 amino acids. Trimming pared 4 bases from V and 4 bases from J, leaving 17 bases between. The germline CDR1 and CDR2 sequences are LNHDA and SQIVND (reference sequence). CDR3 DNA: TGTGCCAGTAGTACCAGCCTTAGCGAAATATACAATGAGCAGTTCTTC. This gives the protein CASSTSLSEIYNEQFF.

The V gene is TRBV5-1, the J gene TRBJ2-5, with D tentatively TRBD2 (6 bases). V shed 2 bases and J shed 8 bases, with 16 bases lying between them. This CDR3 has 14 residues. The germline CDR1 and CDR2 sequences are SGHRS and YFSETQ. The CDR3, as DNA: TGCGCCAGCAGCTTTGCGGGATTCTCGGGTACCCAGTACTTC. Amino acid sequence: CASSFAGFSGTQYF.

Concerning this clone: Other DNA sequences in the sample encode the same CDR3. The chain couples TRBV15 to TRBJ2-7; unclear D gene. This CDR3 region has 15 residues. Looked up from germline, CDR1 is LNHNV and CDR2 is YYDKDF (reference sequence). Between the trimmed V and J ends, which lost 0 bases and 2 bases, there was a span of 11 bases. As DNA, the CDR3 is TGTGCCACCAGCAGAGATCTGGCGGCAACCTACGAGCAGTACTTC. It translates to CATSRDLAATYEQYF.

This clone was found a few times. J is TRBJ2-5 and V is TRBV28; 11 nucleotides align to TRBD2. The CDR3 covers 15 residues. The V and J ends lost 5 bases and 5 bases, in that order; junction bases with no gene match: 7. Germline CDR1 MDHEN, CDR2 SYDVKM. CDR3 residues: CASSPLAGGGETQYF. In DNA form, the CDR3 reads TGTGCCAGCAGTCCATTAGCGGGAGGGGGGGAGACCCAGTACTTC.

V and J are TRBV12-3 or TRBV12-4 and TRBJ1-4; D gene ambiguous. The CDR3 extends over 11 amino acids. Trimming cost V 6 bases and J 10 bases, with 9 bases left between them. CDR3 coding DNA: TGTGCCAGCAGCCCCCGGGGAAAACTGTTTTTT. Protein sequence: CASSPRGKLFF.

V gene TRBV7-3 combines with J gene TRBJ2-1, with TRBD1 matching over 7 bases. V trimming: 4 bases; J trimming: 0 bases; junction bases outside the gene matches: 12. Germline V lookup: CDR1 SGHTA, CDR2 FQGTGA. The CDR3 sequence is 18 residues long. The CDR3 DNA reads TGTGCCAGCAGCTCTAAGGGGAAGACAGGGAGCTCCTACAATGAGCAGTTCTTC. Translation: CASSSKGKTGSSYNEQFF.

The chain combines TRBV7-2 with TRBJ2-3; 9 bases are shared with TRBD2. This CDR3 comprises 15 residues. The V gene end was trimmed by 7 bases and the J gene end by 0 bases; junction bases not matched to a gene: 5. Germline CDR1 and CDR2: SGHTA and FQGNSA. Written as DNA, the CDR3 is TGTGCCAGCACCCTGCTAGCGGGAAGCACAGATACGCAGTATTTT. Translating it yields CASTLLAGSTDTQYF. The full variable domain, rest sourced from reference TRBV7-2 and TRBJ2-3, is GAGVSQSPSNKVTEKGKDVELRCDPISGHTALYWYRQSLGQGLEFLIYFQGNSAPDKSGLPSDRFSAERTGGSVSTLTIQRTQQEDSAVYLCASTLLAGSTDTQYFGPGTRLTVL.

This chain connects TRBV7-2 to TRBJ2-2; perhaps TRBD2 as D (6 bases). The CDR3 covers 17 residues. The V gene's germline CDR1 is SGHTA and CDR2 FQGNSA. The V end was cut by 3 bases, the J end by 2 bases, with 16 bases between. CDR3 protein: CASSLGGAYLNTGELFF. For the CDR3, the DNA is TGTGCCAGCAGCTTGGGGGGAGCTTACCTTAACACCGGGGAGCTGTTTTTT.